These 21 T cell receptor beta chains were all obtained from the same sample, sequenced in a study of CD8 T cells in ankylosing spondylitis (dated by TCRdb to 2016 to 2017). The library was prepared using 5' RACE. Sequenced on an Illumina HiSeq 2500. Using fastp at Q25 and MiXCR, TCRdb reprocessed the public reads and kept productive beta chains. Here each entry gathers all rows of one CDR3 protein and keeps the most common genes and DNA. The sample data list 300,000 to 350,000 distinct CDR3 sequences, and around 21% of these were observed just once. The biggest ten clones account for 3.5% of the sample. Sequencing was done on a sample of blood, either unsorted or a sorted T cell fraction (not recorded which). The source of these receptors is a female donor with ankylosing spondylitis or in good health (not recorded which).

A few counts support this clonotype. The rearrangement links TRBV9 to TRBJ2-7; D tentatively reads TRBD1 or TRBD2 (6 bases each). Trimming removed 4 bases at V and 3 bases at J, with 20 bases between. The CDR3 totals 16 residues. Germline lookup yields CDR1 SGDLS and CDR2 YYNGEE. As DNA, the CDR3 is TGTGCCAGCAGCCCCGGGGGCCAGGGGCTACACTACGAGCAGTACTTC. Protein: CASSPGGQGLHYEQYF.

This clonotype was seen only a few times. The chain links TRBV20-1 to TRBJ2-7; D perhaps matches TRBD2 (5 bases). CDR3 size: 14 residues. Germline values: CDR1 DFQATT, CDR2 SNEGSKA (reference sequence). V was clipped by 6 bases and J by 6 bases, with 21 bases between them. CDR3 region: CSAAPLRIGGEQYF. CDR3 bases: TGCAGTGCCGCTCCCCTTAGGATCGGAGGCGAGCAGTACTTC.

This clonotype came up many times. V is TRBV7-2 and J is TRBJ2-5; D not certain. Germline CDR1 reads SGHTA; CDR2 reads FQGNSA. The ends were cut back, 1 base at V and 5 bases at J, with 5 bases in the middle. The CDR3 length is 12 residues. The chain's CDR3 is CASSLVEETQYF. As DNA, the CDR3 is TGTGCCAGCAGCTTAGTTGAGGAGACCCAGTACTTC.

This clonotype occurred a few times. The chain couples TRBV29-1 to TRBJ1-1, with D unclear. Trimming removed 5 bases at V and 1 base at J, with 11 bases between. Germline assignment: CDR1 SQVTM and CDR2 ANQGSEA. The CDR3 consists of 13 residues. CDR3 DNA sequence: TGCAGCGTTCAAGTAAAATCGAACACTGAAGCTTTCTTT. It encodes CSVQVKSNTEAFF.

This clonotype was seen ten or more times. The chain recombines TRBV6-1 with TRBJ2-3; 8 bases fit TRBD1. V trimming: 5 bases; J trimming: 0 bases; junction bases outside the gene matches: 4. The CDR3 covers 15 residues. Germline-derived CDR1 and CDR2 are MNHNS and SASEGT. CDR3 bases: TGTGCCAGCAGTAGGACAGGGTCTAGCACAGATACGCAGTATTTT. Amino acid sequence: CASSRTGSSTDTQYF.

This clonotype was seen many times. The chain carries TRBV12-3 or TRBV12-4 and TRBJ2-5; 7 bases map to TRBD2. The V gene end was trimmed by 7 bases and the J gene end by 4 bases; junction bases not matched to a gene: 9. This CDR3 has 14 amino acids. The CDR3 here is CASNPTGEGETQYF. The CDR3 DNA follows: TGTGCCAGCAATCCAACCGGGGAGGGAGAGACCCAGTACTTC.

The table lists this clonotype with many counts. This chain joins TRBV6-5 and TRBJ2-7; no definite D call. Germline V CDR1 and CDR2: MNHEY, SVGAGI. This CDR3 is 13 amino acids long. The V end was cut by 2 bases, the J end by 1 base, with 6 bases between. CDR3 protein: CASSYGASYEQYF. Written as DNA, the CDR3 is TGTGCCAGCAGTTACGGTGCTTCCTACGAGCAGTACTTC.

The CDR3 DNA reads as TGTGCCAGCTCACCGGCGGGGGGCCAAGAAAAACTGTTTTTT. It translates to CASSPAGGQEKLFF. V usage is TRBV18 and J usage is TRBJ1-4; D possibly corresponds to TRBD1 (6 bases). Germline CDR1 and CDR2: KGHSH and LQKENI. Trimming pared 3 bases from V and 8 bases from J, leaving 13 bases between. The CDR3 length is 14 residues.

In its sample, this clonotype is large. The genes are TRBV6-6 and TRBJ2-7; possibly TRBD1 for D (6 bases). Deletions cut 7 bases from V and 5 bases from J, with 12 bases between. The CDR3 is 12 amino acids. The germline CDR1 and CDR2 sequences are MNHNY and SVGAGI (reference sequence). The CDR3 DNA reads TGTGCCAGCAAGGCAGGGGCACACGAGCAGTACTTC. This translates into CASKAGAHEQYF.

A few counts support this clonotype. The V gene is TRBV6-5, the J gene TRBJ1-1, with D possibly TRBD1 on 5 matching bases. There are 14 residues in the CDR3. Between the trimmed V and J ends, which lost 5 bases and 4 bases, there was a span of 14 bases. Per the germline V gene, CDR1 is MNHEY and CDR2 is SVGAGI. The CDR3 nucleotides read TGTGCCAGCAGTCCTCGACAGTTTAGCACTGAAGCTTTCTTT. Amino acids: CASSPRQFSTEAFF.

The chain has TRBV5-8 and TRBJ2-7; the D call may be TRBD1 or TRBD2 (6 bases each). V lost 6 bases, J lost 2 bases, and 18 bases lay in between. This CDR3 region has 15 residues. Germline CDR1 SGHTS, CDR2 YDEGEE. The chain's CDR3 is CASTRLGGTTYEQYF. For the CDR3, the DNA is TGTGCCAGCACACGGCTAGGGGGGACCACCTACGAGCAGTACTTC.

CDR3 sequence: CASSQGQSNQPQYF. CDR3 nucleotide sequence: TGTGCCAGCAGCCAAGGCCAGAGCAATCAGCCCCAGTATTTT. J is TRBJ1-5 and V is TRBV3-1; D is uncertain. The J call may not be correct, given that the DNA end is closer to TRBJ2-3. This CDR3 spans 14 amino acids. Germline loops: CDR1 LGHDT, CDR2 YNNKEL (reference sequence).

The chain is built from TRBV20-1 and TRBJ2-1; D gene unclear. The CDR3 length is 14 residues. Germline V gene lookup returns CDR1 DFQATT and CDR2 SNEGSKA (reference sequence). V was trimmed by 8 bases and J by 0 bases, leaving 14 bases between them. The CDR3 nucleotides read TGCAGTTCTGGTCTTACGAGCTCCTACAATGAGCAGTTCTTC. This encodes CSSGLTSSYNEQFF.

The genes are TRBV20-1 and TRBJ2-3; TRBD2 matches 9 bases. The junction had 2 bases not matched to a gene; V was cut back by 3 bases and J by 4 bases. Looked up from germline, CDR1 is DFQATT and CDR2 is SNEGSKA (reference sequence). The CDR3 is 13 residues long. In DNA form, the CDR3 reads TGCAGTGCTAGCCTAGCGGGACCAGATACGCAGTATTTT. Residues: CSASLAGPDTQYF.

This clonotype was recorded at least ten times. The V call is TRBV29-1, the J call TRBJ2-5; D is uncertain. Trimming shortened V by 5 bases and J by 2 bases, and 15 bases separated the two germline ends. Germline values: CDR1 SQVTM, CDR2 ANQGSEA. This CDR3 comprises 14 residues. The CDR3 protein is CSVRGLLLQETQYF. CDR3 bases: TGCAGCGTTCGCGGTTTACTATTACAAGAGACCCAGTACTTC.

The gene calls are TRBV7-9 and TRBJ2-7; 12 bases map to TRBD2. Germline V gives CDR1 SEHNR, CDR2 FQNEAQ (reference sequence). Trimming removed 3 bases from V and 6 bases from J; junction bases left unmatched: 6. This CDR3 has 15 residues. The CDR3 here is CASSFGLAGSGEQYF. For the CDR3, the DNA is TGTGCCAGCAGCTTCGGACTAGCGGGGAGTGGCGAGCAGTACTTC. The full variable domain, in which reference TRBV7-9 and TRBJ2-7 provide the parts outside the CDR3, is DTGVSQNPRHKITKRGQNVTFRCDPISEHNRLYWYRQTLGQGPEFLTYFQNEAQLEKSRLLSDRFSAERPKGSFSTLEIQRTEQGDSAMYLCASSFGLAGSGEQYFGPGTRLTVT.

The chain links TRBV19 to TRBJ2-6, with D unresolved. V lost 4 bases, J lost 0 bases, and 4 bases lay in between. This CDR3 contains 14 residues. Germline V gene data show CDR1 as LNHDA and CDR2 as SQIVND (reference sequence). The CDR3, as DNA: TGTGCCAGTAGTACCAACTCTGGGGCCAACGTCCTGACTTTC. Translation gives CASSTNSGANVLTF.

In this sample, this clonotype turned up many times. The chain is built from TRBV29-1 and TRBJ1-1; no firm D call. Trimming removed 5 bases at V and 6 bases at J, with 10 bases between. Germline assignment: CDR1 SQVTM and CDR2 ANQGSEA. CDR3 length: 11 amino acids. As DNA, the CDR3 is TGCAGCGTTCGGCACCCCGCTGAAGCTTTCTTT. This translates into CSVRHPAEAFF.

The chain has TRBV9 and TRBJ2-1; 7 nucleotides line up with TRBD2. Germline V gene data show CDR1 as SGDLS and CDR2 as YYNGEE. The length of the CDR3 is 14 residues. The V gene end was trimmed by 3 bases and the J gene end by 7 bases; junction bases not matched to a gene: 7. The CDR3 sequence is CASSDRTSSNEQFF. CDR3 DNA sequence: TGTGCCAGCAGCGACAGGACTAGTTCGAATGAGCAGTTCTTC.

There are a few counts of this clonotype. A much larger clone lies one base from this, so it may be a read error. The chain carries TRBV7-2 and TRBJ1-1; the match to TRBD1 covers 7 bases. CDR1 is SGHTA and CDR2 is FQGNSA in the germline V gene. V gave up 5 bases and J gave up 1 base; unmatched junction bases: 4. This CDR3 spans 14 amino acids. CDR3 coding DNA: TGTGCCAGCAGCACCCGACAGGGGAACACTGAAGCTTTCTTT. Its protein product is CASSTRQGNTEAFF.

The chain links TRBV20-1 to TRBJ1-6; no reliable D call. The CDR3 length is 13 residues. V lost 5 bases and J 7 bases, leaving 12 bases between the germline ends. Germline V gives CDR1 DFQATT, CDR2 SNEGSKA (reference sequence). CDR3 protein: CSAPATGNSPLHF. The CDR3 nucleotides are TGCAGTGCTCCGGCGACGGGGAATTCACCCCTCCACTTT.